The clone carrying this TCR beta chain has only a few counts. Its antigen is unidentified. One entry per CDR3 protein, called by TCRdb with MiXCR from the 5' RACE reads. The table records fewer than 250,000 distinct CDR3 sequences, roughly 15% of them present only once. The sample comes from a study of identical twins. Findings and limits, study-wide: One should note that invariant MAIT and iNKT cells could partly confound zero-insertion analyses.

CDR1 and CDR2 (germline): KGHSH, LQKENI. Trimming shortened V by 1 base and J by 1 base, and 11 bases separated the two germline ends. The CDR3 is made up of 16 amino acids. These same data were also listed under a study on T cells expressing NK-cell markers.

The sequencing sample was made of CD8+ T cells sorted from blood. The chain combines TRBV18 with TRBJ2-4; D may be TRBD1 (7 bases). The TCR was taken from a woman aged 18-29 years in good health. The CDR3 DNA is TGTGCCAGCTCACCACTGGAGGGGGCGGCCAAAAACATTCAGTACTTC. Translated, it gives CASSPLEGAAKNIQYF.